This is a list of T cell receptor beta chains from one sample in a study of cytomegalovirus exposure and HLA in healthy donors. TCRdb keeps only in-frame clones here, not all; method: immunoSEQ multiplex PCR. This sample has about 160,000 clones, with roughly 80% found just once. Sequencing was done on a sample of PBMCs. Receptors originate from a female donor in good health and CMV-seronegative. The CDR3 runs from the conserved cysteine through the conserved F or W. D genes are given only for firm matches. The listing skips clone size in some rows; elsewhere it reads once, few, many or a size class.

.	TRBD1	TRBV6-5	TRBJ2-6	TGTGCCAGCAGTGGGACAGCGTCTGGGGCCAACGTCCTGACTTTC	CASSGTASGANVLTF
.	TRBD1	TRBV7-2	TRBJ1-2	TGTGCCAGCAGCTTAGTCCCCGCAGGGGGCTATGGCTACACCTTC	CASSLVPAGGYGYTF
once	TRBD1	TRBV2	TRBJ1-6	TGTGCCAGCAGGTGGACAGGGACTAATTCACCCCTCCACTTT	CASRWTGTNSPLHF
.	TRBD2	TRBV30	TRBJ2-3	TGTGCCTGGAGTCATAGCGGGGGGGCCACAGATACGCAGTATTTT	CAWSHSGGATDTQYF
few	.	TRBV5-1	TRBJ1-3	TGCGCCAGCAGCCCCATCCAGGGAAACACCATATATTTT	CASSPIQGNTIYF
.	TRBD1	TRBV5-1	TRBJ2-3	TGCGCCAGCAGCTTGGTGGGACAGGTGGCAGATACGCAGTATTTT	CASSLVGQVADTQYF
.	TRBD2	TRBV11-3	TRBJ2-3	TGTGCCAGCAATAACGGCGGGGGGGCCCCAGATACGCAGTATTTT	CASNNGGGAPDTQYF
.	.	TRBV6-1	TRBJ2-3	TGTGCCAGCAGCGCCGTTCGTGGGCCAGATACGCAGTATTTT	CASSAVRGPDTQYF
once	.	TRBV6-5	TRBJ1-5	TGTGCCAGACAGCCTAGCAATCAGCCCCAGCATTTT	CARQPSNQPQHF
.	.	TRBV5-5	TRBJ1-6	TGTGCCAGCAGCTTGGACAGCTATAATTCACCCCTCCACTTT	CASSLDSYNSPLHF
.	TRBD1	TRBV18	TRBJ1-1	TGTGCCAGCTCACGAGGGACAGAGAACACTGAAGCTTTCTTT	CASSRGTENTEAFF
.	.	TRBV27	TRBJ2-1	TGTGCCAGCAGTTTACAGGGGACCTCCTACAATGAGCAGTTCTTC	CASSLQGTSYNEQFF
.	.	TRBV27	TRBJ1-1	TGTGCCAGCAGTTTTGGATGGGGAGAGGACACTGAAGCTTTCTTT	CASSFGWGEDTEAFF
few	TRBD2	TRBV5-1	TRBJ2-2	TGCGCCAGCAGCTTGCCTAGCGGGGGGGAAACCGGGGAGCTGTTTTTT	CASSLPSGGETGELFF
.	.	TRBV30	TRBJ1-5	TGTGCCTGGAGTCAGACTAGCGGGAAAAGCAATCAGCCCCAGCATTTT	CAWSQTSGKSNQPQHF
few	.	TRBV18	TRBJ1-1	TGTGCCAGCTCAAACTCAGGATACACTGAAGCTTTCTTT	CASSNSGYTEAFF
.	.	TRBV5-3	TRBJ1-5	TGTGCCAGAAGCTTGGACGGGGGGCTGGGCAATCAGCCCCAGCATTTT	CARSLDGGLGNQPQHF
few	.	TRBV5-6	TRBJ1-2	TGTGCCAGCAGCCCCCTGAGGGGGGGCAACTATGGCTACACCTTC	CASSPLRGGNYGYTF
.	.	TRBV30	TRBJ2-5	TGTGCCTGGAGGGACTACCATTACCAAGAGACCCAGTACTTC	CAWRDYHYQETQYF
once	TRBD1	TRBV30	TRBJ1-2	TGTGCCTGGACCGGGACAGGGGGACCTGATGGCTACACCTTC	CAWTGTGGPDGYTF
few	.	TRBV19	TRBJ2-7	TGTGCCAGTAGTAGGGGAGCTGGATTCTTCTCCTACGAGCAGTACTTC	CASSRGAGFFSYEQYF
.	.	TRBV7-9	TRBJ2-3	TGTGCCAGCAGCCAAGGGACTGCAGCAGATACGCAGTATTTT	CASSQGTAADTQYF
.	.	TRBV27	TRBJ1-1	TGTGCCAGCAGTTTACTCGGGGGGCTGAGCACTGAAGCTTTCTTT	CASSLLGGLSTEAFF
few	TRBD2	TRBV5-1	TRBJ2-2	TGCGCCAGCAGCTTGCCGGGAGGGGCGGCCGGGGAGCTGTTTTTT	CASSLPGGAAGELFF
.	TRBD2	TRBV10-3	TRBJ2-3	TGTGCCATCAGCCCCTCGAGCGGGACCACAGATACGCAGTATTTT	CAISPSSGTTDTQYF
.	TRBD2	TRBV5-1	TRBJ2-7	TGCGCCAGCAGCTTGGGACTAGCGGGACACGAGCAGTACTTC	CASSLGLAGHEQYF
.	.	TRBV7-8	TRBJ1-1	TGTGCCAGCAGCTTACCGGGGAACACTGAAGCTTTCTTT	CASSLPGNTEAFF
.	TRBD1	TRBV7-9	TRBJ1-2	TGTGCCAGCAGCACAGGACAGGGAACAGGGGGCTACACCTTC	CASSTGQGTGGYTF
.	.	TRBV9	TRBJ1-2	TGTGCCAGCAGCGTCACCGGGACTCCTAACTATGGCTACACCTTC	CASSVTGTPNYGYTF
few	TRBD1	TRBV11-3	TRBJ2-3	TGTGCCAGCAGCTCCCGGGACAGTTCAGATACGCAGTATTTT	CASSSRDSSDTQYF
.	.	TRBV5-6	TRBJ1-2	TGTGCCAGCAGCAGAGGATCCAGGGCTAACTATGGCTACACCTTC	CASSRGSRANYGYTF
few	.	TRBV16	TRBJ1-5	TGTGCCAGCAGCCACACTGCAGGGTATAGCAATCAGCCCCAGCATTTT	CASSHTAGYSNQPQHF
.	TRBD1	TRBV6-1	TRBJ1-5	TGTGCCAGCAGTGAAACTGGGACAGGGAATCAGCCCCAGCATTTT	CASSETGTGNQPQHF
.	.	TRBV11-2	TRBJ1-1	TGTGCCAGCAGCCTCCTCCGGGGGACCACTGAAGCTTTCTTT	CASSLLRGTTEAFF
once	.	TRBV7-6	TRBJ2-5	TGTGCCAGCAGCCCCCAGGGCATGATCCAAGAGACCCAGTACTTC	CASSPQGMIQETQYF
.	.	TRBV7-3	TRBJ2-5	TGTGCCAGCAGCCAAACGGGAGATCAAGAGACCCAGTACTTC	CASSQTGDQETQYF
few	.	TRBV4-1	TRBJ2-7	TGCGCCAGCAGCCCAGGGTCCAACTACGAGCAGTACTTC	CASSPGSNYEQYF
.	.	TRBV7-9	TRBJ1-3	TGTGCCAGCAGCCTCTGGACAGTCGAGTCTGGAAACACCATATATTTT	CASSLWTVESGNTIYF
once	.	TRBV18	TRBJ2-7	TGTGCCAGCTCACCATCAGGGCCTGCCTCCTCCTACGAGCAGTACTTC	CASSPSGPASSYEQYF
.	.	TRBV7-8	TRBJ1-6	TGTGCCAGCAGGGAATCTCGGACAGTCTATAATTCACCCCTCCACTTT	CASRESRTVYNSPLHF
.	.	TRBV28	TRBJ1-2	TGTGCCAGCAGTTTAGTAAGGAACAGCCCTAACTATGGCTACACCTTC	CASSLVRNSPNYGYTF
once	TRBD1	TRBV30	TRBJ2-5	TGTGCCTGGGAACGGGACAGAACCCACCAAGAGACCCAGTACTTC	CAWERDRTHQETQYF